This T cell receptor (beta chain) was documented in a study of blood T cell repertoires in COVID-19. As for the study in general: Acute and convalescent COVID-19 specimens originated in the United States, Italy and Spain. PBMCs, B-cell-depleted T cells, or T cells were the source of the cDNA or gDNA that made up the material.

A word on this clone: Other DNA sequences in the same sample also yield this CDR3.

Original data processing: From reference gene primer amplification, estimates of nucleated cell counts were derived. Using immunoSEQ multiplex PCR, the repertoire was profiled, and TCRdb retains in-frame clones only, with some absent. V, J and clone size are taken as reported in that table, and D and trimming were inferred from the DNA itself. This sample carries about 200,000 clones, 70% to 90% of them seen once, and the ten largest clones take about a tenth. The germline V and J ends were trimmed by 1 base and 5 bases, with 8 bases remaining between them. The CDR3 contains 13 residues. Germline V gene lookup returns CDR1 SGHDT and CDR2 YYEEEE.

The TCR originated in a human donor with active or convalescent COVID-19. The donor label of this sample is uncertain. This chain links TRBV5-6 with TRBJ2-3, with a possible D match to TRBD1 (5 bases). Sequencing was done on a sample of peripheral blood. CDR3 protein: CASSLKGVDTQYF. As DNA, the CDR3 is TGTGCCAGCAGCTTGAAAGGGGTAGATACGCAGTATTTT.